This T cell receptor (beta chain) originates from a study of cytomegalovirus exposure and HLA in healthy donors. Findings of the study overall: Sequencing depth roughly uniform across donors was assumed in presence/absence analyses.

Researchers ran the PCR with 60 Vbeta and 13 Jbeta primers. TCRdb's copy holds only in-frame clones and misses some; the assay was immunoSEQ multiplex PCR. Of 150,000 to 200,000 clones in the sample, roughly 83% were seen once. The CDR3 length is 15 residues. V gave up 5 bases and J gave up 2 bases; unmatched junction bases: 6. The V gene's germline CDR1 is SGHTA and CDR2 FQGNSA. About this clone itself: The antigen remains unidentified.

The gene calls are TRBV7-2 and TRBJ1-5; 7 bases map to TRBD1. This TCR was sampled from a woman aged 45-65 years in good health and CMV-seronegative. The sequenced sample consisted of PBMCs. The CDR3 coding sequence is TGTGCCAGCAGCCCAGACAGGGCTGGCAATCAGCCCCAGCATTTT. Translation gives CASSPDRAGNQPQHF.